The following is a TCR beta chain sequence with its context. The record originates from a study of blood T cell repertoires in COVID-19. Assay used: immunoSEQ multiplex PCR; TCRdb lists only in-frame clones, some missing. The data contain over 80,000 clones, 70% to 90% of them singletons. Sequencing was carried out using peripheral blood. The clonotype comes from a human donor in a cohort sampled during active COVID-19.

The chain's CDR3 is CASRTTGTDTQYF. The CDR3 bases are TGTGCCAGCAGAACTACCGGGACAGATACGCAGTATTTT. V gene TRBV28 combines with J gene TRBJ2-3; D call uncertain. There are 13 residues in the CDR3. Germline CDR1 reads MDHEN; CDR2 reads SYDVKM. The germline V and J ends were trimmed by 6 bases and 3 bases, with 10 bases remaining between them.